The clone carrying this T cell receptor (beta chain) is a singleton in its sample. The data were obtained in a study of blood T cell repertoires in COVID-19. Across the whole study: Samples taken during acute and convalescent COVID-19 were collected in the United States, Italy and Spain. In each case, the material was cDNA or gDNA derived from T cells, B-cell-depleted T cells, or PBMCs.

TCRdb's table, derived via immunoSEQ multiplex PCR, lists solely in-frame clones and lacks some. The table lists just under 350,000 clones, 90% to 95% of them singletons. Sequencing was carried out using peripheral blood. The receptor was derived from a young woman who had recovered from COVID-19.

CDR3 residues: CASSTGERNTEAFF. The CDR3 coding sequence is TGTGCCAGTAGTACAGGGGAGAGAAACACTGAAGCTTTCTTT. The V gene is TRBV19, the J gene TRBJ1-1; a weak D match, TRBD1 (6 bases). Trimming cost V 4 bases and J 2 bases, with 11 bases left between them. The CDR3 is 14 amino acids. Germline loops: CDR1 LNHDA, CDR2 SQIVND (reference sequence). Combining the CDR3 with reference TRBV19 and TRBJ1-1 gives the whole variable domain DGGITQSPKYLFRKEGQNVTLSCEQNLNHDAMYWYRQDPGQGLRLIYYSQIVNDFQKGDIAEGYSVSREKKESFPLTVTSAQKNPTAFYLCASSTGERNTEAFFGQGTRLTVV.